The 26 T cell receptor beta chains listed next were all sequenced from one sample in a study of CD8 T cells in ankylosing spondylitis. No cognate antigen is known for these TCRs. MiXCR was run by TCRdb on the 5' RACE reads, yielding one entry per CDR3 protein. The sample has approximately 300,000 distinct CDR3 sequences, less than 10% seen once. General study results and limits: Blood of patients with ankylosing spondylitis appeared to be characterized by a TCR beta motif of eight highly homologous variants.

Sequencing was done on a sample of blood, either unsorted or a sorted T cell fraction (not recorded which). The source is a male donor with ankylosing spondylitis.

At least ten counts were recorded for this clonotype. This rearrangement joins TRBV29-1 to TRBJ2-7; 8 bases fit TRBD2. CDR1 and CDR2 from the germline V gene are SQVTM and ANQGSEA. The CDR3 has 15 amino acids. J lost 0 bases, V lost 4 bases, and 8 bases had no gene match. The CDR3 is CSVAGGGISSYEQYF. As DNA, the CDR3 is TGCAGCGTTGCTGGCGGGGGGATATCCTCCTACGAGCAGTACTTC.

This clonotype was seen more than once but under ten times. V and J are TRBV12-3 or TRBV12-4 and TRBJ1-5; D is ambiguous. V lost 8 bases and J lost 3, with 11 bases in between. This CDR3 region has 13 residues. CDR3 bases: TGTGCCAGCGGGCTGCTCGACAATCAGCCCCAGCATTTT. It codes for CASGLLDNQPQHF.

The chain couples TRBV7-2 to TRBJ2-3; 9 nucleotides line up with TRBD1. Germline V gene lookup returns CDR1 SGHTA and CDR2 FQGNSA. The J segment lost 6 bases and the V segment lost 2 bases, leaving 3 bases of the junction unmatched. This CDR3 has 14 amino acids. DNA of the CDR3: TGTGCCAGCAGCTTAACAGGGGGCGGTGATACGCAGTATTTT. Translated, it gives CASSLTGGGDTQYF.

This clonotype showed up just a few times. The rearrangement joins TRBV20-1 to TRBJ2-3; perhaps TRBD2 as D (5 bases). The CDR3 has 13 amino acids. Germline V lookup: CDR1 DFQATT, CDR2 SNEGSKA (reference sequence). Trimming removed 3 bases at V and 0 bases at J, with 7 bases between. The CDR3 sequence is CSASTRSTDTQYF. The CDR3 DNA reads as TGCAGTGCTAGTACTAGGAGCACAGATACGCAGTATTTT.

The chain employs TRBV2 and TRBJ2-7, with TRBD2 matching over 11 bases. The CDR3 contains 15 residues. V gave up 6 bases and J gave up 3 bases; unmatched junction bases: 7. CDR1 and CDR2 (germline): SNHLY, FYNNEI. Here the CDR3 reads CASSRSTSGNYEQYF. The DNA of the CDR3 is TGTGCCAGCAGCAGATCGACTAGCGGGAACTACGAGCAGTACTTC.

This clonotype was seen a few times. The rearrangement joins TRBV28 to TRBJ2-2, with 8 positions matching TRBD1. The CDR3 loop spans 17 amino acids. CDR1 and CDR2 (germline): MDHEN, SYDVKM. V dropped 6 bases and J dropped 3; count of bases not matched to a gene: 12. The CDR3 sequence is CASSTGQTGVDTGELFF. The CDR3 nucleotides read TGTGCCAGCAGCACAGGACAGACAGGGGTGGACACCGGGGAGCTGTTTTTT. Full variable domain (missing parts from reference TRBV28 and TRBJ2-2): DVKVTQSSRYLVKRTGEKVFLECVQDMDHENMFWYRQDPGLGLRLIYFSYDVKMKEKGDIPEGYSVSREKKERFSLILESASTNQTSMYLCASSTGQTGVDTGELFFGEGSRLTVL.

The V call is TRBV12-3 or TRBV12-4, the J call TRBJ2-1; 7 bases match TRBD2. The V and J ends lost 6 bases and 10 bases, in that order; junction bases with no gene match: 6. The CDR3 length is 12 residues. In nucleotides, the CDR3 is TGTGCCAGCAGGCACCCCGGGAGGGAGCAGTTCTTC. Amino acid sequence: CASRHPGREQFF.

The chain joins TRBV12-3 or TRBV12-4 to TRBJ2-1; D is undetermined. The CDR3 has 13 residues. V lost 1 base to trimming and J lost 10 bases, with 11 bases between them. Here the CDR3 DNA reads TGTGCCAGCAGTTTAGGATGGCGGCCCGAGCAGTTCTTC. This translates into CASSLGWRPEQFF.

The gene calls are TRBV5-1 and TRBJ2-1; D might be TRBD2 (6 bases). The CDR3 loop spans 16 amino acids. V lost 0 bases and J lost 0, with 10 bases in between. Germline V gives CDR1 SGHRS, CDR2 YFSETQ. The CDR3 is CASSLGTGDSYNEQFF. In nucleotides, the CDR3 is TGCGCCAGCAGCTTGGGTACGGGAGACTCCTACAATGAGCAGTTCTTC.

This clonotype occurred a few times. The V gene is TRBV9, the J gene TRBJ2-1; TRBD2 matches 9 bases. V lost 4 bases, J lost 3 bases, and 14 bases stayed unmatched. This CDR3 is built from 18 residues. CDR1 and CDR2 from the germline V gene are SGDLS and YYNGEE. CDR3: CASSPGLRLAEIYNEQFF. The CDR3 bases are TGTGCCAGCAGCCCCGGGCTCCGACTAGCGGAAATCTACAATGAGCAGTTCTTC.

The CDR3 DNA sequence: TGTGCCAGCTCACAAACCGGACAGGGTATACGGCGTGGCTACACCTTC. It is translated as CASSQTGQGIRRGYTF. The V call is TRBV18, the J call TRBJ1-2; the match to TRBD1 covers 8 bases. Germline CDR1 is KGHSH and CDR2 is LQKENI. After removal of 4 bases from V and 7 bases from J, the junction contained 14 bases not matched to a gene. The CDR3 length is 16 residues.

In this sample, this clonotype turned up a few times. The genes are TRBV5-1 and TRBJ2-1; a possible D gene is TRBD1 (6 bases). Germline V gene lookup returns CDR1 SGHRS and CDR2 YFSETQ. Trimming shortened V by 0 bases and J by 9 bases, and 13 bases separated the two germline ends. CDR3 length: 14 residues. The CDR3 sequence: CASSLARDKGEQFF. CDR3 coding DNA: TGCGCCAGCAGCTTGGCCCGGGACAAGGGTGAGCAGTTCTTC.

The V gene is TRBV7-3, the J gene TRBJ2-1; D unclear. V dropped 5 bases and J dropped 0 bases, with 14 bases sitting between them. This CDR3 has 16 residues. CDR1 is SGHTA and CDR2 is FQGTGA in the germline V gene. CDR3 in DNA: TGTGCCAGCAGCCCCTGGCATATCAGCTCCTACAATGAGCAGTTCTTC. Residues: CASSPWHISSYNEQFF.

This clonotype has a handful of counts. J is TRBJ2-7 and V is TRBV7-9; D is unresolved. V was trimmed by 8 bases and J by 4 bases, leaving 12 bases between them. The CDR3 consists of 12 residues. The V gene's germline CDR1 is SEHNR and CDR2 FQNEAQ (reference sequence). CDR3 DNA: TGTGCCAGCCGAGAGGACGGGTACGAGCAGTACTTC. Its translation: CASREDGYEQYF.

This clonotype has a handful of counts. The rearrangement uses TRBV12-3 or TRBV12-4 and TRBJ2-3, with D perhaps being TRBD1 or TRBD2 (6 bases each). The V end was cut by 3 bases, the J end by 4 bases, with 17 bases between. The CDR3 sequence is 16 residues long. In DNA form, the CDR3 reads TGTGCCAGCAGTTTCGACAGGCGCGGGGACGCAGATACGCAGTATTTT. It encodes CASSFDRRGDADTQYF.

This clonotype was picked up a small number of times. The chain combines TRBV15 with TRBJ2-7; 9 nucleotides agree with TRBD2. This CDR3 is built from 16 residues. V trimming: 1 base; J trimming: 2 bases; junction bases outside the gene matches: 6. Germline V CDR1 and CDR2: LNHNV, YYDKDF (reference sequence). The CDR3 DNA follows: TGTGCCACCAGCAGAGCTTGGCGGGAGGGAACCTACGAGCAGTACTTC. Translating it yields CATSRAWREGTYEQYF. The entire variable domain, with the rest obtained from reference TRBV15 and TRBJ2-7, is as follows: DAMVIQNPRYQVTQFGKPVTLSCSQTLNHNVMYWYQQKSSQAPKLLFHYYDKDFNNEADTPDNFQSRRPNTSFCFLDIRSPGLGDTAMYLCATSRAWREGTYEQYFGPGTRLTVT.

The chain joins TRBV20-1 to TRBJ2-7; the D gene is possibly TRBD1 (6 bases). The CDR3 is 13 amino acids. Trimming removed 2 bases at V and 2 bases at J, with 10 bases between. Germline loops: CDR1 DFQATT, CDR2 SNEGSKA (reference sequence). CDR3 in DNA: TGCAGTGCTAGACCCAGGGGTCCCTACGAGCAGTACTTC. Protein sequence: CSARPRGPYEQYF.

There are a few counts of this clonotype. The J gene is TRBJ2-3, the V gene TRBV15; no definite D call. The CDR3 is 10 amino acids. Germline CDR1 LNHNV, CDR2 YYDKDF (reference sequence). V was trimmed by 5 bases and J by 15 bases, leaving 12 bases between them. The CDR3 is CATSSNSLYF. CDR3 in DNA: TGTGCCACCAGCTCCAATTCTCTTTATTTT.

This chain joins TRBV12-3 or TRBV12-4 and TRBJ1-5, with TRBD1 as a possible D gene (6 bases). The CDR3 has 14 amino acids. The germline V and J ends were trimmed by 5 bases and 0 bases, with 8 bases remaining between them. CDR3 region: CASSDRSSNQPQHF. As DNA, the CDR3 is TGTGCCAGCAGTGACAGGAGTAGCAATCAGCCCCAGCATTTT.

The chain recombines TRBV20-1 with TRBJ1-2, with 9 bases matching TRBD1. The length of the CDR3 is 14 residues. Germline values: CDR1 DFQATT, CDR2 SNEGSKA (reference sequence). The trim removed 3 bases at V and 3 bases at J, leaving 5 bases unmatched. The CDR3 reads CSASRQGVDYGYTF. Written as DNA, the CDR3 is TGCAGTGCTAGCCGACAGGGGGTCGACTATGGCTACACCTTC.

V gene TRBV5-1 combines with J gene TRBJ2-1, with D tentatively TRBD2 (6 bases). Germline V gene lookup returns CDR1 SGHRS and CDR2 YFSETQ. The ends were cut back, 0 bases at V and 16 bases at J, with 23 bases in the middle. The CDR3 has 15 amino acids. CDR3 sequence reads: CASSLVWGGDNERFF. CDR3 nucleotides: TGCGCCAGCAGCTTGGTCTGGGGAGGTGACAATGAGCGTTTCTTC.

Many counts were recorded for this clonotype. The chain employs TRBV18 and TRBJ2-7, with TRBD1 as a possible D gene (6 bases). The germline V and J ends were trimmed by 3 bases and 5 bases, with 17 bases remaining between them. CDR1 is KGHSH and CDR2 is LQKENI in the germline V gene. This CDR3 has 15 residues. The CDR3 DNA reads TGTGCCAGCTCACCCTCCCGACAGGCGATCAACGAGCAGTACTTC. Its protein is CASSPSRQAINEQYF.

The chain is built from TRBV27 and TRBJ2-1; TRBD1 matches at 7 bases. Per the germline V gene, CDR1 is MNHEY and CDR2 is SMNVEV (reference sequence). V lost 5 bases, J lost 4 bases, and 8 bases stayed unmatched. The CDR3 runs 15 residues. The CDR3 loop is CASSPGTANYNEQFF. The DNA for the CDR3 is TGTGCCAGCAGTCCCGGGACAGCTAATTACAATGAGCAGTTCTTC.

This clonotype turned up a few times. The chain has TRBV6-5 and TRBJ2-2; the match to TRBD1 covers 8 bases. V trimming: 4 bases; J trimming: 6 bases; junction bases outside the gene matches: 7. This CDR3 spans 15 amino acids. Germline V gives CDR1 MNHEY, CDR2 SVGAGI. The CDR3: CASSFGQGIAGELFF. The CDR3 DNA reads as TGTGCCAGCAGTTTCGGACAGGGTATCGCCGGGGAGCTGTTTTTT.

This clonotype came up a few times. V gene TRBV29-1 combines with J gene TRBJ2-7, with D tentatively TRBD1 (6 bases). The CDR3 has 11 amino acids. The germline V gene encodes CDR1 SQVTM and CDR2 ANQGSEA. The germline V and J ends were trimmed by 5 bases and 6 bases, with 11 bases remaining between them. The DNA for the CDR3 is TGCAGCGTTTACGCAGGGGCCGAGCAGTACTTC. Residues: CSVYAGAEQYF.

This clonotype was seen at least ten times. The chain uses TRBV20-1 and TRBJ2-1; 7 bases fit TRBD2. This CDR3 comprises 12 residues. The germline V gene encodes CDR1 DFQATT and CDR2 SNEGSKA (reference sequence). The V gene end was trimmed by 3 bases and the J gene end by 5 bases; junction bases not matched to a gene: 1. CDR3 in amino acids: CSASGTNNEQFF. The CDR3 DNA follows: TGCAGTGCTAGCGGGACTAACAATGAGCAGTTCTTC.